A single sample is the source of the 29 T cell receptor beta chains below, sequenced in a study of cytomegalovirus exposure and HLA in healthy donors. It was with 60 Vbeta and 13 Jbeta primers that the PCR ran. Sequencing used immunoSEQ multiplex PCR; TCRdb keeps in-frame clones, though not all of them. The sample has about 200,000 clones, 75% to 90% seen once. What was sequenced was PBMCs. The source of these receptors is a woman aged 30 to 39 in good health and CMV-seronegative.

This chain connects TRBV5-4 to TRBJ1-4, with a tentative D call TRBD1 (6 bases). Trimming shortened V by 4 bases and J by 7 bases, and 17 bases separated the two germline ends. The CDR3 has 15 amino acids. From germline, CDR1 is SGHNT and CDR2 YYREEE (reference sequence). CDR3 bases: TGTGCCAGCAGCCCCACAACAGGGAGTGGTGAAAAACTGTTTTTT. Amino acid sequence: CASSPTTGSGEKLFF.

The chain links TRBV5-1 to TRBJ2-3; 8 bases are a match to TRBD2. The junction had 12 bases not matched to a gene; V was cut back by 4 bases and J by 5 bases. The germline V gene has CDR1 SGHRS and CDR2 YFSETQ. The CDR3 covers 16 residues. CDR3 sequence reads: CASSRSGGGPEDTQYF. As DNA, the CDR3 is TGCGCCAGCAGCCGGAGTGGCGGGGGGCCCGAAGATACGCAGTATTTT.

This clone was seen only a few times. The chain uses TRBV7-2 and TRBJ1-4; no firm D call. Trimming pared 4 bases from V and 8 bases from J, leaving 17 bases between. CDR1 and CDR2 from the germline V gene are SGHTA and FQGNSA. The CDR3 spans 15 residues. The CDR3, as DNA: TGTGCCAGCAGCTCCCCACGAGGGTTTTCGGAAAAACTGTTTTTT. It translates to CASSSPRGFSEKLFF.

V usage is TRBV11-2 and J usage is TRBJ2-7, with 10 bases lining up with TRBD1. CDR1 and CDR2 from the germline V gene are SGHAT and FQNNGV. This CDR3 comprises 14 residues. The trim removed 4 bases at V and 3 bases at J, leaving 3 bases unmatched. CDR3 in amino acids: CASSWDRGDYEQYF. Written as DNA, the CDR3 is TGTGCCAGCAGCTGGGACAGGGGAGACTACGAGCAGTACTTC. Supplemented by reference TRBV11-2 and TRBJ2-7, the full variable domain reads EAGVAQSPRYKIIEKRQSVAFWCNPISGHATLYWYQQILGQGPKLLIQFQNNGVVDDSQLPKDRFSAERLKGVDSTLKIQPAKLEDSAVYLCASSWDRGDYEQYFGPGTRLTVT.

In nucleotides, the CDR3 is TGTGCCAGCAGTTTATCGGGACAGGGCGGGGAGCAGTACTTC. Protein: CASSLSGQGGEQYF. The V gene is TRBV27, the J gene TRBJ2-7, with TRBD1 identical over 9 bases. From germline, CDR1 is MNHEY and CDR2 SMNVEV (reference sequence). With 0 bases clipped from V and 7 bases from J, the junction kept 4 bases outside the gene matches. The CDR3 has 14 amino acids.

This rearrangement joins TRBV6-6 to TRBJ1-1, with 7 bases that match TRBD1. V was pared by 0 bases and J by 8 bases, with 0 bases of the junction left unmatched. This CDR3 spans 12 amino acids. CDR1 and CDR2 from the germline V gene are MNHNY and SVGAGI (reference sequence). The CDR3 region is CASSYSTGEAFF. The CDR3 region has the DNA TGTGCCAGCAGTTACTCGACAGGGGAAGCTTTCTTT.

This clone has just one count. This rearrangement joins TRBV27 to TRBJ2-2; 8 bases match TRBD2. V was clipped by 7 bases and J by 6 bases; unmatched bases: 16. CDR1 is MNHEY, CDR2 SMNVEV, per germline (reference sequence). The CDR3 sequence is 17 residues long. The CDR3: CASTSKGERGNSGELFF. The CDR3 DNA reads as TGTGCCAGCACCTCCAAGGGGGAGCGGGGGAATTCCGGGGAGCTGTTTTTT.

This chain connects TRBV5-1 to TRBJ1-1, with D hard to call. Trimming cost V 4 bases and J 4 bases, with 11 bases left between them. The germline V gene encodes CDR1 SGHRS and CDR2 YFSETQ. CDR3 length equals 13 residues. CDR3 in DNA: TGCGCCAGCAGCGTACGCTCGGGCACTGAAGCTTTCTTT. This sequence encodes CASSVRSGTEAFF.

The chain combines TRBV5-1 with TRBJ2-7, with D perhaps TRBD1 (6 bases). Trimming stripped 0 bases from V and 5 bases from J, with 12 bases between. Germline V gene data show CDR1 as SGHRS and CDR2 as YFSETQ. The CDR3 loop spans 14 amino acids. CDR3 in DNA: TGCGCCAGCAGCTTGGGACAGGAACGTCACGAGCAGTACTTC. It translates to CASSLGQERHEQYF.

The chain recombines TRBV27 with TRBJ1-6, with no clear D. Germline V gene sequence: CDR1 MNHEY, CDR2 SMNVEV (reference sequence). CDR3 size: 14 residues. V lost 9 bases to trimming and J lost 0 bases, with 9 bases between them. Here the CDR3 DNA reads TGTGCCAGTAAGCGCAGCTCCTATAATTCACCCCTCCACTTT. Residues: CASKRSSYNSPLHF.

This chain uses TRBV7-8 with TRBJ1-2; 9 nucleotides match TRBD1. This CDR3 is 13 amino acids long. V was clipped by 4 bases and J by 7 bases; unmatched bases: 4. Per germline, CDR1 SGHVS and CDR2 FQNEAQ. The CDR3 sequence is CASSWDRESGYTF. For the CDR3, the DNA is TGTGCCAGCAGCTGGGACAGGGAAAGTGGCTACACCTTC.

The V call is TRBV7-3, the J call TRBJ2-7; perhaps TRBD2 as D (7 bases). Per the germline V gene, CDR1 is SGHTA and CDR2 is FQGTGA. The CDR3 has 18 residues. The ends were cut back, 5 bases at V and 4 bases at J, with 27 bases in the middle. The chain's CDR3 is CASSLKPPEAGAGYEQYF. The CDR3, as DNA: TGTGCCAGCAGCCTTAAACCCCCTGAGGCGGGGGCTGGGTACGAGCAGTACTTC.

This clone came up a few times. The genes are TRBV7-3 and TRBJ1-1; TRBD1 aligns across 8 bases. With 5 bases clipped from V and 8 bases from J, the junction kept 13 bases outside the gene matches. This CDR3 has 15 amino acids. The V gene's germline CDR1 is SGHTA and CDR2 FQGTGA. The chain's CDR3 is CASSTASGTGHEAFF. Here the CDR3 DNA reads TGTGCCAGCAGCACCGCCTCCGGGACAGGACACGAAGCTTTCTTT.

The genes are TRBV11-2 and TRBJ2-1, with 9 bases identical to TRBD1. The CDR3 runs to 16 residues. V lost 1 base, J lost 6 bases, and 7 bases stayed unmatched. The V gene's germline CDR1 is SGHAT and CDR2 FQNNGV. The CDR3 DNA reads as TGTGCCAGCAGCTTAGCCGGGACAGGGACGTTCAATGAGCAGTTCTTC. It translates to CASSLAGTGTFNEQFF.

The CDR3 sequence: CASSEASYNEQFF. The CDR3 DNA is TGTGCCAGCAGTGAAGCGAGTTACAATGAGCAGTTCTTC. This sequence joins TRBV6-1 and TRBJ2-1; D is unresolved. The CDR3 spans 13 residues. Germline V gives CDR1 MNHNS, CDR2 SASEGT. Trimming left V 0 bases short and J 4 bases short, with 4 bases between.

Turning to this clone: The sample has other DNA sequences that encode this CDR3 too. The chain links TRBV11-2 to TRBJ2-6, with D uncertain. Germline CDR1 reads SGHAT; CDR2 reads FQNNGV. CDR3 length: 15 amino acids. V lost 0 bases and J 0 bases, leaving 3 bases between the germline ends. The CDR3 spells CASSLDSSGANVLTF. For the CDR3, the DNA is TGTGCCAGCAGCTTAGACAGCTCTGGGGCCAACGTCCTGACTTTC.

CDR3 nucleotides: TGTGCCAGCAGTCCCCCCCCGGGACAGCCATATGGCTACACCTTC. Protein sequence: CASSPPPGQPYGYTF. The rearrangement links TRBV28 to TRBJ1-2; TRBD1 matches at 7 bases. V lost 5 bases to trimming and J lost 5 bases; unmatched junction nucleotides: 11. Per the germline V gene, CDR1 is MDHEN and CDR2 is SYDVKM. CDR3 size: 15 residues.

This sequence joins TRBV5-1 and TRBJ2-1; TRBD1 matches 7 bases. V was clipped by 0 bases and J by 5 bases; unmatched bases: 5. The germline V gene has CDR1 SGHRS and CDR2 YFSETQ. This CDR3 is 15 amino acids long. The CDR3 reads CASSLEQGRDNEQFF. The CDR3 DNA follows: TGCGCCAGCAGCTTGGAACAGGGGCGAGACAATGAGCAGTTCTTC.

This sequence joins TRBV6-5 and TRBJ1-2; possibly TRBD1 for D (6 bases). CDR1 is MNHEY, CDR2 SVGAGI, per germline. This CDR3 region has 12 residues. Trimming left V 6 bases short and J 6 bases short, with 11 bases between. The CDR3 protein is CASSPGGHGYTF. The DNA of the CDR3 is TGTGCCAGCAGCCCGGGGGGGCATGGCTACACCTTC.

V gene TRBV7-8 combines with J gene TRBJ1-1; unclear D gene. The CDR3 runs to 14 residues. V lost 1 base and J lost 2, with 8 bases in between. Germline-derived CDR1 and CDR2 are SGHVS and FQNEAQ. In nucleotides, the CDR3 is TGTGCCAGCAGCTTAGAATGGGCCAACACTGAAGCTTTCTTT. The encoded protein is CASSLEWANTEAFF.

The chain employs TRBV23-1 and TRBJ1-6; D uncertain. TRBV23-1 is reported as an ORF; its role is uncertain. There are 15 residues in the CDR3. The germline V and J ends were trimmed by 7 bases and 0 bases, with 10 bases remaining between them. The CDR3 DNA sequence: TGCGCCAGCACCTTCTTGAGCTCCTATAATTCACCCCTCCACTTT. This encodes CASTFLSSYNSPLHF.

CDR3 in amino acids: CAIAAGGTDTQYF. The CDR3 DNA is TGTGCCATCGCCGCGGGAGGCACAGATACGCAGTATTTT. The chain carries TRBV10-3 and TRBJ2-3; 7 bases agree with TRBD2. Unmatched junction bases numbered 3, after V lost 8 bases and J lost 1 base. Germline assignment: CDR1 ENHRY and CDR2 SYGVKD. The CDR3 runs to 13 residues.

The rearrangement links TRBV13 to TRBJ2-4; 8 bases agree with TRBD1. Germline V gene data show CDR1 as PRHDT and CDR2 as FYEKMQ (reference sequence). The CDR3 loop spans 14 amino acids. The V and J ends lost 5 bases and 3 bases, in that order; junction bases with no gene match: 3. The CDR3 reads CASSPQGGKNIQYF. The CDR3 DNA is TGTGCCAGCAGCCCACAGGGGGGCAAAAACATTCAGTACTTC.

This clone was recorded only once. J is TRBJ2-2 and V is TRBV11-2; TRBD2 agrees at 10 bases. Unmatched junction bases numbered 5, after V lost 1 base and J lost 6 bases. CDR1 and CDR2 (germline): SGHAT, FQNNGV. The CDR3 sequence is 16 residues long. The CDR3 region is CASSLVIAGGPGELFF. CDR3 nucleotide sequence: TGTGCCAGCAGCTTAGTCATAGCGGGAGGCCCCGGGGAGCTGTTTTTT.

This chain uses TRBV28 with TRBJ2-2; D unresolved. V was shortened by 5 bases and J by 2 bases, with 9 bases between the two germline ends. This CDR3 is built from 14 residues. CDR1 and CDR2 from the germline V gene are MDHEN and SYDVKM. CDR3 loop: CASSKPTNTGELFF. CDR3 in DNA: TGTGCCAGCAGTAAGCCCACCAACACCGGGGAGCTGTTTTTT. Full variable domain (missing parts from reference TRBV28 and TRBJ2-2): DVKVTQSSRYLVKRTGEKVFLECVQDMDHENMFWYRQDPGLGLRLIYFSYDVKMKEKGDIPEGYSVSREKKERFSLILESASTNQTSMYLCASSKPTNTGELFFGEGSRLTVL.

This chain connects TRBV27 to TRBJ2-7; maybe TRBD2 (6 bases). Germline CDR1 MNHEY, CDR2 SMNVEV (reference sequence). The CDR3 consists of 13 residues. Trimming took 8 bases from V and 4 from J, leaving 15 bases between them. CDR3 bases: TGTGCCAGCGCAACCGGGGGTTCGTACGAGCAGTACTTC. Translating it yields CASATGGSYEQYF.

The rearrangement joins TRBV6-5 to TRBJ2-7; 10 bases map to TRBD1. CDR1 MNHEY and CDR2 SVGAGI come from the germline V gene. The trim removed 5 bases at V and 5 bases at J, leaving 9 bases unmatched. The CDR3 has 15 residues. The CDR3 sequence is CASSTRDRGWDEQYF. CDR3 bases: TGTGCCAGCAGTACACGGGACAGGGGTTGGGACGAGCAGTACTTC.

V usage is TRBV9 and J usage is TRBJ2-1; tentatively, D is TRBD2 (5 bases). Trimming removed 0 bases at V and 0 bases at J, with 10 bases between. Germline V gives CDR1 SGDLS, CDR2 YYNGEE. The CDR3 has 16 amino acids. Here the CDR3 reads CASSVAGSRSYNEQFF. The CDR3 DNA is TGTGCCAGCAGCGTAGCGGGGAGCCGCTCCTACAATGAGCAGTTCTTC.

The V call is TRBV6-1, the J call TRBJ2-3; 8 bases agree with TRBD2. This CDR3 comprises 15 residues. Unmatched junction bases numbered 9, after V lost 4 bases and J lost 6 bases. CDR1 MNHNS and CDR2 SASEGT come from the germline V gene. CDR3 residues: CASSVNGGAWDTQYF. The CDR3 DNA sequence: TGTGCCAGCAGTGTCAACGGGGGGGCCTGGGATACGCAGTATTTT.